This T cell receptor (beta chain) was obtained from a study of molecular identifiers for immune sequencing clone quantification (dated by TCRdb to 2017 to 2018). For the study in its entirety: For a replicate experiment, RNA from around 20,000 or 99,000 naive CD8 T cells was divided into five aliquots, of which four were sequenced. CD8 T cells were used in a methods study to benchmark molecular-identifier clustering-based TCR repertoire sequencing (MIDCIRS) and TCR RNA copy counting. Results and caveats for the whole study, not just this receptor: When barcode sub-clustering was left out, chimeric consensus sequences inflated TCR diversity, with chimeras reaching as high as 47%. Spiked-in Jurkat TCR RNA equivalent to a single cell was reported to be detectable even among approximately 1 million naive CD8 T cells. Clones above 20 RNA copies held over 98% of molecules in CMV-specific effector cells but under 1% in naive cells. Spiked-in Jurkat TCR RNA (10 copies' worth), which is not part of the donor repertoire, was contained in the naive libraries. Modeling indicated roughly 3.2 TCR RNA copies recovered per cell, compared with 7.5 to 10 by digital PCR, which implies a capture efficiency of approximately 30%. Highly expanded clone sizes could be underestimated if identical TCR molecules share a barcode.

Library prep was done by PCR. Reads for this sample came from an Illumina HiSeq 4000. Bulk TCR libraries were made following a previously described method, with the TCR primers given in Table S5. Total RNA was purified with the Qiagen AllPrep DNA/RNA kit. Reads from multiple sequencing runs of the same library were pooled before analysis. Processing in the source paper ran as follows. Only reads with exact TCR constant sequence were kept, trimmed to 150 nt, and grouped by their 12-nt molecular barcodes. Within each barcode group, reads were sub-clustered at a 15% Levenshtein threshold, and quality-weighted consensus sequences were built per RNA molecule. Non-functional sequences were filtered out, along with any lower-count sequence sitting one edit away from another sequence. Based on fitting two negative binomial distributions, any barcode sub-cluster with under 20% of the maximum read count was discarded. TCRdb ran its own pipeline on the public reads, namely fastp trimming at Q25 and MiXCR clone calling, and kept in-frame beta chains. Rows are combined by CDR3 protein, so each entry shows the most common genes and DNA. The V and J calls were determined by TCRdb, not by the authors. The sample table contains approximately 41,000 distinct CDR3 sequences; only one count was recorded for about 19% of them. Clones ranked in the top ten supply under 1.4% of the sample.

The sample holds many counts of this clonotype. Its recognized antigen is unknown. Per-base quality was not reported, and no clone a single base away is much larger than it. Libraries of naive CD8 T cells were built from anywhere between roughly 17,000 and 1,000,000 sorted cells, with 10%, 30% or 50% of the purified RNA used. On a BD FACSAria II, naive CD8 T cells were FACS-sorted as CD8+CD4-CCR7+CD45RA+ and collected into RLT Plus buffer. To test detection sensitivity, Jurkat RNA equivalent to roughly eleven TCR copies was spiked into samples of about 18,000-1,000,000 naive CD8 T cells. Enrichment of CD8 T cells was done with RosetteSep CD8+ T Cell Enrichment Cocktail plus Ficoll-Paque, and ACK red cell lysis came afterward. From V the trimming removes 6 bases and from J it removes 4 bases, while the gene matches leave 8 bases of the junction unaccounted for. In the germline V gene (reference sequence), CDR1 corresponds to MNHEY and CDR2 to SMNVEV. Measured from the cysteine to the phenylalanine, the CDR3 is 15 residues long. The only DNA kept is the CDR3, 45 bases in frame from the first base.

The TCR sequence derives from a human donor in good health. Some libraries in this study had Jurkat cell RNA spiked in. Rearrangement joined TRBV27 to TRBJ2-2, with 7 bases in between that match TRBD1. The sequenced material came from naive CD8+ T cells from blood, with Jurkat cell RNA spiked in. Read against the paper, the sample's cell subset or site label means: FACS-sorted CD8+CD4-CCR7+CD45RA+ naive T cells. CDR3 region: CASRQIQGSTGELFF. The DNA is as follows: TGTGCCAGCAGGCAAATACAGGGGAGCACCGGGGAGCTGTTTTTT.